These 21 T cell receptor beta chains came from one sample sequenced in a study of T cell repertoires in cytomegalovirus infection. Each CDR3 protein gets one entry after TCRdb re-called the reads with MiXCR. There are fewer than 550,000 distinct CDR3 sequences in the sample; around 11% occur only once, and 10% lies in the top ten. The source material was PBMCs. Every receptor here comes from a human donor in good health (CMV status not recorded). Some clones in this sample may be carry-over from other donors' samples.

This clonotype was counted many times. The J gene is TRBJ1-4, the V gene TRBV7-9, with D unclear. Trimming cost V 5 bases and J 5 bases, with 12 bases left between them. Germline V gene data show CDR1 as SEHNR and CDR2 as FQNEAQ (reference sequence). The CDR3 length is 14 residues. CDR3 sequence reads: CASSHHLLNEKLFF. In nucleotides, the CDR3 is TGTGCCAGCAGCCATCACCTATTGAATGAAAAACTGTTTTTT.

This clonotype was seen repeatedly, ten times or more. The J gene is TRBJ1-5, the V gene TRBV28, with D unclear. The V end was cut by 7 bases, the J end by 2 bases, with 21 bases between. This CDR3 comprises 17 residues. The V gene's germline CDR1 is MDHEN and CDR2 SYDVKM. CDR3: CASNQIKGLGGNQPQHF. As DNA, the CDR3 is TGTGCCAGCAACCAAATTAAGGGCCTTGGTGGCAATCAGCCCCAGCATTTT.

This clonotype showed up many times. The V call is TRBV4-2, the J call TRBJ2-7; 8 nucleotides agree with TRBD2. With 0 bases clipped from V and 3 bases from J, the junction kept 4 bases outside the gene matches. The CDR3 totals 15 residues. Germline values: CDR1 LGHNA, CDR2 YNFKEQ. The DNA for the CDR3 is TGTGCCAGCAGCCAAGAGAGTAGCGGGGTCTACGAGCAGTACTTC. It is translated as CASSQESSGVYEQYF.

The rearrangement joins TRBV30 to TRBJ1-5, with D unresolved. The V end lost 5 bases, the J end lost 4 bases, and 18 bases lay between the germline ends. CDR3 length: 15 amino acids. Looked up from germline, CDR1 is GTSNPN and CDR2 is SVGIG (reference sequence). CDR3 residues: CAWSSPDLWNQPQHF. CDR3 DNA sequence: TGTGCCTGGTCCTCCCCGGACCTTTGGAATCAGCCCCAGCATTTT.

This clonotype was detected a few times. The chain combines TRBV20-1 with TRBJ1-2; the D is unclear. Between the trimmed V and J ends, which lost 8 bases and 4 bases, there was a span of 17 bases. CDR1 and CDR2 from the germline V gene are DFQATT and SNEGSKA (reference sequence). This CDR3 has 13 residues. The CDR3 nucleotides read TGCAGTTCAACCACCGACAAATTCTATGGCTACACCTTC. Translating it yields CSSTTDKFYGYTF.

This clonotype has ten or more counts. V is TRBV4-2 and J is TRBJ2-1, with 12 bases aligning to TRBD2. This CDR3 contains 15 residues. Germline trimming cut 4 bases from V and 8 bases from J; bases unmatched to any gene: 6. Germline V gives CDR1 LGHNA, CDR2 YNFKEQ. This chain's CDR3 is CASSLAASGRDEQFF. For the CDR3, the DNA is TGTGCCAGCAGCCTGGCAGCTAGCGGGAGGGATGAGCAGTTCTTC.

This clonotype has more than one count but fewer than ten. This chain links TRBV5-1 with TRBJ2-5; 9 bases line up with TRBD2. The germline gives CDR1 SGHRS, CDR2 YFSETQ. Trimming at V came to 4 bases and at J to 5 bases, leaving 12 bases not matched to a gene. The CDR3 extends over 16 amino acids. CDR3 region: CASSIRGGGKYETQYF. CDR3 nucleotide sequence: TGCGCCAGCAGCATCCGCGGGGGGGGCAAGTATGAGACCCAGTACTTC.

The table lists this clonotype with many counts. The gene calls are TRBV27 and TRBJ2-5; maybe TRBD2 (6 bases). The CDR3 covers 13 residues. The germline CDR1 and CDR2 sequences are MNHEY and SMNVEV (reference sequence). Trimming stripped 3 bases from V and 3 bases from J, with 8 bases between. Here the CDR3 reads CASSFRLEETQYF. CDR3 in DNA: TGTGCCAGCAGTTTCCGACTAGAAGAGACCCAGTACTTC.

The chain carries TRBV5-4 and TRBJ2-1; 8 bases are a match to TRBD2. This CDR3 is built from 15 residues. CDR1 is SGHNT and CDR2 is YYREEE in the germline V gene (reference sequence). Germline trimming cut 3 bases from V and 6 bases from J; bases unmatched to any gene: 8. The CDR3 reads CASSWGSGTGNEQFF. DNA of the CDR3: TGTGCCAGCAGCTGGGGTAGCGGGACGGGCAATGAGCAGTTCTTC.

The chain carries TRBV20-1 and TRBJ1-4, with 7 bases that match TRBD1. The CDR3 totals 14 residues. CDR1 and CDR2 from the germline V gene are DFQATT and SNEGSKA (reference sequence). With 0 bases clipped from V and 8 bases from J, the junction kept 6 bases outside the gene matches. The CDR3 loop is CSAREDRRAEKLFF. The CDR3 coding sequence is TGCAGTGCTAGAGAGGACAGGCGGGCGGAAAAACTGTTTTTT.

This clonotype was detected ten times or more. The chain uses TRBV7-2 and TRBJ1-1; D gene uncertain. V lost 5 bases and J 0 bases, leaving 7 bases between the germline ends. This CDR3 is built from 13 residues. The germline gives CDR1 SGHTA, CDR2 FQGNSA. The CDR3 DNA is TGTGCCAGCAGCATCTCAATGAACACTGAAGCTTTCTTT. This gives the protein CASSISMNTEAFF.

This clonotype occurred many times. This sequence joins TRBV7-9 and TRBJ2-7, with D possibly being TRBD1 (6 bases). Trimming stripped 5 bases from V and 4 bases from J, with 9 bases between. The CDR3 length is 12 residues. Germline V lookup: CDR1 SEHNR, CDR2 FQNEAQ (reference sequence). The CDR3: CASSKQGYEQYF. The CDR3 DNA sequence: TGTGCCAGCAGCAAACAGGGATACGAGCAGTACTTC.

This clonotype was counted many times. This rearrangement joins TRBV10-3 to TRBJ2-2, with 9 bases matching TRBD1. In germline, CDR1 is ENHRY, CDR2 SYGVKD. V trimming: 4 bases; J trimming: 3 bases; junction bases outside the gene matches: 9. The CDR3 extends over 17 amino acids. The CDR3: CAISGQRDRVDTGELFF. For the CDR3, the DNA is TGTGCCATCAGTGGCCAACGGGACAGGGTCGACACCGGGGAGCTGTTTTTT.

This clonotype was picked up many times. The CDR3 loop is CASSSWTQRGEKLFF. CDR3 DNA sequence: TGTGCCAGCAGTTCCTGGACTCAAAGGGGGGAAAAACTGTTTTTT. The gene calls are TRBV28 and TRBJ1-4; D is perhaps TRBD1 (6 bases). The CDR3 has 15 amino acids. Germline V CDR1 and CDR2: MDHEN, SYDVKM. Trimming removed 4 bases at V and 8 bases at J, with 17 bases between.

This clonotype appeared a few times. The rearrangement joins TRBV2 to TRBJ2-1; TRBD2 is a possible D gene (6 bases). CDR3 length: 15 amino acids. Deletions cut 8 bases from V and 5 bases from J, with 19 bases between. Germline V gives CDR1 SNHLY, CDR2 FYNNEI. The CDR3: CASFPGLQSDNEQFF. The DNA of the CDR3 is TGTGCCAGCTTCCCGGGACTCCAATCCGACAATGAGCAGTTCTTC.

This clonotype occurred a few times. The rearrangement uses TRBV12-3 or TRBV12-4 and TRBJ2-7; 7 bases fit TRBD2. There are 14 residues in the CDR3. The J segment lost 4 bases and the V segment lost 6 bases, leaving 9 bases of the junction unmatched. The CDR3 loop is CASSSSGIKYEQYF. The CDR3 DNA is TGTGCCAGCAGCTCGAGCGGGATAAAGTACGAGCAGTACTTC.

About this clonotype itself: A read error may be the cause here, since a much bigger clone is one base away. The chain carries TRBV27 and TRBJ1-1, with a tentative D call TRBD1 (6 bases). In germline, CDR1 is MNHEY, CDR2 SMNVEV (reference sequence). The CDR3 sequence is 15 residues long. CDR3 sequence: CDSSFQGSRSTEAFF. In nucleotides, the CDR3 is TGTGACAGCAGTTTCCAGGGGTCTAGGAGCACTGAAGCTTTCTTT.

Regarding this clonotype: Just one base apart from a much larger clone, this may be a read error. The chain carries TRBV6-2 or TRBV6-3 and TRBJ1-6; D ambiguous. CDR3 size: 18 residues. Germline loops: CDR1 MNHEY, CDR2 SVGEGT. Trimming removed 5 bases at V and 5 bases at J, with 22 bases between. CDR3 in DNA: TGTGCCAGCAGTCAGCCTTTGGGCCCCAGCGGCGATAATTCACCCCTCCACTTT. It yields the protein CASSQPLGPSGDNSPLHF.

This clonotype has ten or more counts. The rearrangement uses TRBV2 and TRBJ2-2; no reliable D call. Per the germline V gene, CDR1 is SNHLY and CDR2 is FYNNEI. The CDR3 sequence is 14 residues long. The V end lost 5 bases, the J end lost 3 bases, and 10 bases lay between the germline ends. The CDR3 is CASSPEWDTGELFF. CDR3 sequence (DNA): TGTGCCAGCAGTCCAGAATGGGACACCGGGGAGCTGTTTTTT. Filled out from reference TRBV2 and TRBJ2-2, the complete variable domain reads EPEVTQTPSHQVTQMGQEVILRCVPISNHLYFYWYRQILGQKVEFLVSFYNNEISEKSEIFDDQFSVERPDGSNFTLKIRSTKLEDSAMYFCASSPEWDTGELFFGEGSRLTVL.

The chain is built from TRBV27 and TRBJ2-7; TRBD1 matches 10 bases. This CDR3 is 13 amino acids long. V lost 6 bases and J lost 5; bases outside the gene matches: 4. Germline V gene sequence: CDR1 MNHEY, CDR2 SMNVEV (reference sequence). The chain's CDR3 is CASRRQGAHEQYF. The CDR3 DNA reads TGTGCCAGCAGACGACAGGGGGCCCACGAGCAGTACTTC.

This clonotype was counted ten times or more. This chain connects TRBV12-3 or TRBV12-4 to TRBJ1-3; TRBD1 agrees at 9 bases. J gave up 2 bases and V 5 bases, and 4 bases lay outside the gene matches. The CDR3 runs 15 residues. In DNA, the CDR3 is TGTGCCAGCAGTCCAAGGACAGGGGCTGGAAACACCATATATTTT. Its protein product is CASSPRTGAGNTIYF.